A single TCR beta chain is shown here with its context. No antigen is known for it. The data belong to a study of CD8+ T cells in alopecia areata. It was cDNA, reverse transcribed from extracted RNA, that served as the sequencing template. The method was immunoSEQ multiplex PCR; TCRdb's version includes in-frame clones alone and lacks a portion of them. The sample yields 90,000 to 130,000 clones, 58% seen once. Germline V gives CDR1 MNHEY, CDR2 SMNVEV (reference sequence). Trimming shortened V by 5 bases and J by 7 bases, and 8 bases separated the two germline ends. This CDR3 is 11 amino acids long. Study-wide points: Clonality in lesional scalp, especially alopecia totalis/universalis, exceeded that of normal scalp.

V usage is TRBV27 and J usage is TRBJ2-5; no firm D call. This TCR was recovered from a human donor with alopecia areata. Sequenced: NKG2D-low CD8+ T cells sorted from blood. This CDR3 is CASSLSGTQYF. As DNA, the CDR3 is TGTGCCAGCAGTCTGTCAGGGACCCAGTACTTC.